This T cell receptor beta chain was retrieved from a study of Graves' ophthalmopathy and Graves' hyperthyroidism. This CDR3 has 13 amino acids. Trimming cost V 6 bases and J 7 bases; bases outside gene matches: 7. TCR beta CDR3 amplification used RNA transcripts. The first round was an RT-PCR with HTBI primers, and the second round was a multiplex PCR. TCRdb processed the multiplex PCR reads anew with MiXCR; each CDR3 protein has one entry. The sample lists about 220,000 distinct CDR3 sequences, about 22% occurring once. This clonotype was seen at least ten times. This chain joins TRBV12-3 or TRBV12-4 and TRBJ1-2; 8 bases line up with TRBD1. The specimen was peripheral blood. The sequence was collected from a woman aged 50 to 60 with Graves' ophthalmopathy. The CDR3 sequence: CASSLTGAGGYTF. Written as DNA, the CDR3 is TGTGCCAGCAGCCTGACAGGGGCGGGTGGCTACACCTTC.